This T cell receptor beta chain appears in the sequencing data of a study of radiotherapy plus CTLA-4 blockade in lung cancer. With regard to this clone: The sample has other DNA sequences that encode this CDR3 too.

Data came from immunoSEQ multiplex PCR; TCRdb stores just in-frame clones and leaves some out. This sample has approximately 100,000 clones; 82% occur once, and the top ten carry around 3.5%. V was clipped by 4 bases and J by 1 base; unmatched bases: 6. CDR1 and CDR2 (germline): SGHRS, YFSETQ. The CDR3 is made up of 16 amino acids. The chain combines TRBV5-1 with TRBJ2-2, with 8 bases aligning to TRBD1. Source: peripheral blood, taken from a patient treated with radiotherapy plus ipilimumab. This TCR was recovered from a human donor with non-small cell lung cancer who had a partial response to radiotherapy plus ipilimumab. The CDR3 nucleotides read TGCGCCAGCAGCCCCCCCGGACAGGGGAACACCGGGGAGCTGTTTTTT. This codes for CASSPPGQGNTGELFF.